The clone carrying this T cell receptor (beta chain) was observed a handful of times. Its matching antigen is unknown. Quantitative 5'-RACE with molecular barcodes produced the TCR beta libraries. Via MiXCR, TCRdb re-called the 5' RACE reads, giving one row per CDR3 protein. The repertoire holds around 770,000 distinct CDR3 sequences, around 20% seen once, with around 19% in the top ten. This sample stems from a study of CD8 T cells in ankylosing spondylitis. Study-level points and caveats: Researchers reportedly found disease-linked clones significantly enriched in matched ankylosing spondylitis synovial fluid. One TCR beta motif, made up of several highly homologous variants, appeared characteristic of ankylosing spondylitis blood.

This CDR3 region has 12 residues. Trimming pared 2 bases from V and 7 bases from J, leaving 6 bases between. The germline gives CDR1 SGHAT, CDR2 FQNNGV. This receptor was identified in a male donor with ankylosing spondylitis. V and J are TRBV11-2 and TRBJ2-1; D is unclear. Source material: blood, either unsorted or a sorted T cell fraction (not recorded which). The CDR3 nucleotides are TGTGCCAGCAGCTTAACCCAGAATGAGCAGTTCTTC. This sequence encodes CASSLTQNEQFF.